Reported below is one TCR beta chain. A few counts support this clonotype. Its antigen remains unidentified. Base qualities are not at hand, and no much larger clone is one base apart. The donors were 40 or so Caucasian individuals from Russia, aged 6 to 90 years, who were systemically healthy. About 9.1 milliliters of peripheral blood were collected from each donor into EDTA-treated Vacutainer tubes. Ficoll-Paque density-gradient centrifugation was used to isolate PBMCs, with at least 6.5 million per sample. Total RNA, at least 6 micrograms per sample, was extracted from PBMCs with Trizol reagent. For every donor, an aliquot of PBMCs went through flow cytometry to measure the percentages of naive CD45RAhigh/CD27high T cells. The sample originates from a study of blood T cells in healthy people across ages (dated by TCRdb to about 2015). Turning to the overall study: In model experiments, template switching captured roughly one uniquely barcoded TCR beta cDNA molecule for every two T cells. Age-related changes in TCR beta repertoire diversity were measured in the study by deep sequencing normalized with unique cDNA molecular identifiers. Donors were grouped into four age groups: young (average 16 years), middle-aged (about 40), aged (roughly 67) and long-lived (approximately 82). For two donors (one aged 18 to 29 and one aged 80 or older), the study analyzed two additional independent replicas of 1 million unique cDNA reads from the same blood draw.

Library method: 5' RACE. This sample was sequenced with an Illumina HiSeq 2500. A second PCR of about 7 to 12 cycles was performed with a sample-barcoded 5' primer and a J-beta primer mix. A template-switch 5' adaptor carrying 12 random nucleotides introduced a unique molecular identifier onto each TCR beta cDNA molecule. Each sample yielded at least 2.5 million CDR3-containing paired-end reads. First-strand cDNA was synthesized from all RNA with the Mint cDNA synthesis kit, primed by a TRBC-specific oligonucleotide. Following uracil-DNA glycosylase treatment, all cDNA underwent a first 18-cycle PCR with the universal primers M1SS and BC2_uni_R. Regarding the original processing steps: For normalization, 1 million high-quality reads, each with a distinct molecular identifier, were randomly selected from each sample. Reads sharing molecular identifiers were discarded rather than binned into consensus sequences. MiTCR, set to a Q25 quality threshold and the strictest error-elimination algorithm, was used for CDR3 identification, clonotype clustering and error correction. A nonparametric unseen species model using Euler transformation provided a lower-bound estimate of total TCR beta diversity. Clones were called with MiXCR by TCRdb after fastp trimmed the public reads at Q25, and only in-frame beta chains were retained. Entries that share a CDR3 protein sequence are merged under the most common genes and DNA. The V and J calls come from TCRdb's annotation, not from the publication. In all, the sample holds more than 900,000 distinct CDR3 sequences, and under 30% of those were seen once. Approximately 0.79% of the sample is in the top ten clones.

What the research found in general, with its limitations: As age increased, observed TCR beta diversity per million T cells dropped in a roughly linear way, and a significant reduction was already evident by age about 40. Because donor CMV infection status was unknown, age-related changes in expanded clonotypes were potentially confounded. Estimates of total diversity from one million sequenced T cells were regarded as lower bounds and underestimates. The percentage of naive T cells measured by flow cytometry correlated strongly with observed TCR beta diversity. Since profiling was done on bulk unsorted PBMCs, naive and antigen-experienced compartments could not be conclusively compared. The long-lived group showed more naive CD4+ T cells, fewer expanded clones and increased TCR diversity than the aged group, suggesting age selection.

These data were likewise used in another study, on T cells of mothers and their children. Looking at the second paper: Donors were nine systemically healthy Caucasian individuals: three mothers and their six children. cDNA synthesis consumed the entire amount of extracted RNA, loaded at about 1.5 ug RNA in each 15 ul reaction. In the second PCR, the M1S primer added sample barcodes and 2-4 random nucleotides. More than 8 million TCR beta CDR3 reads were obtained from each mother, and about 3 million reads were obtained from each child. Thymic selection shapes the output of TCR recombination in a similar way in related and unrelated pairs, and inherited differences have a minor effect. Related mother-child pairs always showed normalized repertoire overlap that was slightly higher than in unrelated mother-child pairs, though the difference was never significant. With a sensitivity of approximately 96 clones per million clonotypes, no persistent microchimeric T cell clones were detected. Deep NGS was used in the study to compare the TCR beta repertoires of mothers and children and to look for features that separate related mother-child pairs from unrelated individuals. The mean age was roughly 40 +/- 4 years for the mothers and about 12 +/- 4 years for the children. After adapter ligation was performed with NEBNext reagents, the libraries were sequenced on an Illumina HiSeq 2000 with 100+100 nt paired-end reads. To prevent cross-contamination, the mother and child libraries were prepared a month apart and were sequenced in separate runs. For each donor, somewhere between roughly 450,000 and 2,000,000 distinct TCR beta clonotypes were identified. Naive TCR beta clonotypes were estimated from low-frequency clonotypes matched to each donor's FACS-determined naive share, without sorting.

This TCR came from a girl aged 2 to 10 in good health. The sample comprised blood.

The sequenced DNA is TGTGCCAGCAGTGCGGACAGGGTTGGCAATCAGCCCCAGCATTTT. This codes for CASSADRVGNQPQHF. The chain couples TRBV2 to TRBJ1-5; 8 of the junction bases match TRBD1. Trimming accounts for 4 bases at V and 2 bases at J, while the number of junction bases matched to no gene is 4. The germline V gene encodes CDR1 SNHLY and CDR2 FYNNEI. The CDR3 numbers 15 residues from cysteine through phenylalanine. Just CDR3 DNA is preserved here, 45 bases in frame from base 1.